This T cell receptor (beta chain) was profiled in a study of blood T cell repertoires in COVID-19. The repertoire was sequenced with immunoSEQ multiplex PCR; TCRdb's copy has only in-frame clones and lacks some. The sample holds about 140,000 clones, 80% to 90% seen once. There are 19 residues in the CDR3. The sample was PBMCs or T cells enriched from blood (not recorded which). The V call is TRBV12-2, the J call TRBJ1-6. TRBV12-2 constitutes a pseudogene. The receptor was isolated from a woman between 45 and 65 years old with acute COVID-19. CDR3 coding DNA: TGTGCAAGTCGCTTACCCGGGCGGGTCCGGAGCTCCTATAATTCACCCCTCCACTTT. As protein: CASRLPGRVRSSYNSPLHF.